The present entry profiles one T cell receptor beta chain with its context. The table lists this clonotype with a few counts. The antigen it recognizes is unknown. No per-base quality is available; no much larger clone lies one base away. TCR beta CDR3 regions were amplified from RNA transcripts. For the first round of RT-PCR on the TCR CDR3, the HTBI primer set was used together with the Qiagen OneStep RT-PCR kit. The libraries were constructed in a second round of multiplex PCR and then size-selected and purified. Paired-end sequencing of the libraries was performed with 100 bp reads on an Illumina HiSeq2000. The original pipeline was this. SOAPnuke was used to process the raw data, with reads discarded if the reads contained adapters or uncalled bases, had a mean Phred below 15, or lacked an exact constant-primer or identifier match. COPE v1.2.5 was used to merge high-quality paired reads, and clonotypes were defined as unique nucleotide sequences. MiTCR v1.1 was used to align clonotypes to the IMGT TRBV, TRBD and TRBJ reference segments. Analysis was restricted to V-J combinations with a frequency above 0.0001, which covered 99% to 99.2% of repertoires. A TCS score was defined as the ratio of F50 (clonal expansion) to E x V (chaos), with BLOSUM62-based TCRdist applied between CDR3 peptides within each V-J. Welch's t-statistics and random forest reduced several hundred V-J features to 10 to 15, which were used in a naive Bayes classifier (R e1071). The Morisita-Horn index was used to measure how similar the thyroid and blood repertoires were. Starting from the raw public reads, TCRdb applied fastp trimming at Q25, assembled clones with MiXCR and retained in-frame beta chains. Entries that share a CDR3 protein sequence are merged under the most common genes and DNA. These V and J calls derive from TCRdb rather than the authors' analysis. The sample table lists fewer than 750,000 distinct CDR3 sequences, about 15% of them with a count of one. In total, the top ten clones hold around 4.5% of the sample.

This record comes from a study of T cells in Graves' hyperthyroidism and ophthalmopathy (dated by TCRdb to about 2019). About the investigation overall: Peripheral blood was collected at initial diagnosis, before any treatment. A discovery cohort of about a hundred patients, approximately 44 with Graves' ophthalmopathy and under 60 with stable Graves' hyperthyroidism, was used to find distinguishing TCR V-J signatures. An independent validation cohort of around 19 hyperthyroidism patients and 17 patients who later progressed to ophthalmopathy tested prospective prediction of ophthalmopathy. The 75 to 100 discovery patients were divided at random into training and test sets in a 7:3 ratio. Thyroid tissue and blood T-cell repertoires from about six Graves' hyperthyroidism patients were also compared in the study. Once sampling was done, hyperthyroidism patients were given methimazole at a starting dose of 30 mg daily, whereas ophthalmopathy patients were given high-dose intravenous methylprednisolone. TCR Vbeta CDR3 sequencing of 140 or so peripheral blood samples (over 40 ophthalmopathy, roughly 72 hyperthyroidism and approximately 17 progressor patients) is reported in the paper.

In the ophthalmopathy patients, disease was moderately to severely active, with a Clinical Activity Score of 3 or more, a NOSPECS grade of 4 or more, and a duration of less than 3 months. The study excluded patients with uncontrolled infections, other autoimmune diseases, pregnancy or lactation. Diagnoses were established on the basis of clinical symptoms, serum thyroxine and TRAb, thyroid ultrasound, and orbital computed tomography. PBMCs were isolated from 7.5 to 10 ml of fresh peripheral blood by Ficoll-Paque density gradient centrifugation. Total RNA was extracted using Trizol reagent, and RNA quality was assessed on an Agilent 2100 Bioanalyzer. Findings and caveats that apply to the study as a whole: Blood samples also contained most of the expanded thyroid clonotypes (frequency above 0.001), which suggests that blood repertoires may reflect thyroid immune responses. Sample size was not statistically predetermined, and blinding of investigators to group allocation was not performed. In validation, the model predicted progression to ophthalmopathy with approximately 70% sensitivity and around 72% specificity, a median of approximately 6.7 months before onset. Ophthalmopathy was separated from stable hyperthyroidism by a 13 V-J signature model, with roughly 88% sensitivity and approximately 81% specificity obtained in cross-validation and 80%/75% obtained in testing.

The sample taken for sequencing was blood. The TCR sequence derives from a woman aged 40 to 50 with Graves' ophthalmopathy.

The sequenced DNA is TGTGCCAGCAGCTTTTGGAGTGTAGCGGGAGGGTTGAGCTCCTACAATGAGCAGTTCTTC. It is translated as CASSFWSVAGGLSSYNEQFF. The chain links TRBV7-2 with TRBJ2-1, and 11 bases in between align with TRBD2. The CDR1 and CDR2 encoded by the germline V gene are SGHTA and FQGNSA. Clipping removes 3 bases from V and 0 bases from J, with 13 as the unmatched junction base count. The CDR3 contains 20 residues, cysteine and phenylalanine counted. Only the CDR3 part of the read is kept: 60 bases, read in frame from the first base. The reference TRBV7-2 and TRBJ2-1 proteins fill in what lies around the CDR3, so the full variable domain reads GAGVSQSPSNKVTEKGKDVELRCDPISGHTALYWYRQSLGQGLEFLIYFQGNSAPDKSGLPSDRFSAERTGGSVSTLTIQRTQQEDSAVYLCASSFWSVAGGLSSYNEQFFGPGTRLTVL.